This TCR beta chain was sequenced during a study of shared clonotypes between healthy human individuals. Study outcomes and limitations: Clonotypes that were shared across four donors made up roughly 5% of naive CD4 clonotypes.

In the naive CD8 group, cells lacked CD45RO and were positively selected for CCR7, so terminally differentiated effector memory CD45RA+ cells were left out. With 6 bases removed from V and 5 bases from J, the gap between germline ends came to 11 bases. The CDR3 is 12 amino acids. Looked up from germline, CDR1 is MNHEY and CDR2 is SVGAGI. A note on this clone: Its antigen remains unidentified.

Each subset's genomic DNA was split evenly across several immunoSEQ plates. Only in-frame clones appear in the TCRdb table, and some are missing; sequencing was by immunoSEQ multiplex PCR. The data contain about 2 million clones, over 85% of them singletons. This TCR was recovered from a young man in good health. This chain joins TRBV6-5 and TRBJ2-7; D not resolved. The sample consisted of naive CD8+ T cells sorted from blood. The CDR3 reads CASSPNTDEQYF. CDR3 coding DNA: TGTGCCAGCAGCCCCAACACGGACGAGCAGTACTTC.